The 2 T cell receptor beta chains given below trace back to one sample, sequenced in a study of identical twins. MiXCR, run by TCRdb on the 5' RACE reads, gives a single entry per CDR3 protein. The sample comprises under 250,000 distinct CDR3 sequences, 7.5% of which are singletons, and more than 5% rests with the top ten. A further study also used this sample, focusing on yellow fever vaccine responses in identical twins.

Sequencing used CD8+ T cells sorted from blood. The receptors come from a woman under 30 in good health.

DNA for the CDR3: TGTGCCAGCAGCTTCTCAGCCTACGAGCAGTACTTC. Its protein is CASSFSAYEQYF. The chain carries TRBV11-3 and TRBJ2-7; D unresolved. The CDR3 runs 12 residues. Germline values: CDR1 SGHNT, CDR2 YENEEA. The V and J ends lost 3 bases and 2 bases respectively, with 5 bases between them.

This clonotype was seen only a few times. The V gene is TRBV5-1, the J gene TRBJ2-7, with D perhaps matching TRBD1 (6 bases). Germline CDR1 and CDR2: SGHRS and YFSETQ. CDR3 length equals 14 residues. V lost 1 base to trimming and J lost 3 bases, with 11 bases between them. Written as DNA, the CDR3 is TGCGCCAGCAGCTTGAGTGGGACACACTACGAGCAGTACTTC. Translated, it gives CASSLSGTHYEQYF.